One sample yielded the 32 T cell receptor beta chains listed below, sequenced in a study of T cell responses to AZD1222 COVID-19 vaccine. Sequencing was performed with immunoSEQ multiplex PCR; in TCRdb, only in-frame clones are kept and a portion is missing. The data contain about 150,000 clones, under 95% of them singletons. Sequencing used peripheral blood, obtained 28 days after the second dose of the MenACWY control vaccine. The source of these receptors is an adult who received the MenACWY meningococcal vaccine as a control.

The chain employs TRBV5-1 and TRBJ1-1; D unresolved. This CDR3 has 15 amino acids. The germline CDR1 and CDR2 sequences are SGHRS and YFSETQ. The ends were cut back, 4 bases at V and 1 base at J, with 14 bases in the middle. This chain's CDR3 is CASSPGPSANTEAFF. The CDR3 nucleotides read TGCGCCAGCAGCCCAGGTCCGTCGGCGAACACTGAAGCTTTCTTT. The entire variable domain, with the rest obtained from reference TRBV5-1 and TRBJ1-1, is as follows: KAGVTQTPRYLIKTRGQQVTLSCSPISGHRSVSWYQQTPGQGLQFLFEYFSETQRNKGNFPGRFSGRQFSNSRSEMNVSTLELGDSALYLCASSPGPSANTEAFFGQGTRLTVV.

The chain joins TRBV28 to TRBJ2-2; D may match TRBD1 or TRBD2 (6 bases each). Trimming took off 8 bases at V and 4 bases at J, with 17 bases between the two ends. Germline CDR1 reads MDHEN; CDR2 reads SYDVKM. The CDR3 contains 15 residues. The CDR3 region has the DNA TGTGCCAGCCGTGGGGGGCAGGGTTTCACCGGGGAGCTGTTTTTT. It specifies CASRGGQGFTGELFF.

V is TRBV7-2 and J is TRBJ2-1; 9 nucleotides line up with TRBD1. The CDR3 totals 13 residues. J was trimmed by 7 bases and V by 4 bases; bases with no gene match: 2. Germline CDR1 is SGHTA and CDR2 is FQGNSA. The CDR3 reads CASSYDRGNEQFF. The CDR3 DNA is TGTGCCAGCAGCTACGACAGGGGGAATGAGCAGTTCTTC.

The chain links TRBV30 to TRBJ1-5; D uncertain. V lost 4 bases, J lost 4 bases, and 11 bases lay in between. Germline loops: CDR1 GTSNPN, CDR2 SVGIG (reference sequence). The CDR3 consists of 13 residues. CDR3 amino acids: CAWNEGTNQPQHF. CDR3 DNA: TGTGCCTGGAACGAGGGAACTAATCAGCCCCAGCATTTT.

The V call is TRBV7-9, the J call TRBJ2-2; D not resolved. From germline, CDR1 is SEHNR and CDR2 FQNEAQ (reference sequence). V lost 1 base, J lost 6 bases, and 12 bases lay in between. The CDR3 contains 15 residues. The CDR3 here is CASSLGVIWAGELFF. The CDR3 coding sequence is TGTGCCAGCAGCTTAGGGGTGATTTGGGCCGGGGAGCTGTTTTTT.

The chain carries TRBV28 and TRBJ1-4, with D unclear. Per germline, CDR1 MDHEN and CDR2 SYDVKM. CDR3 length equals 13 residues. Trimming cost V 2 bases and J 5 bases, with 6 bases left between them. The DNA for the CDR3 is TGTGCCAGCAGTTTAGGAGGGAATGAAAAACTGTTTTTT. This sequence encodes CASSLGGNEKLFF.

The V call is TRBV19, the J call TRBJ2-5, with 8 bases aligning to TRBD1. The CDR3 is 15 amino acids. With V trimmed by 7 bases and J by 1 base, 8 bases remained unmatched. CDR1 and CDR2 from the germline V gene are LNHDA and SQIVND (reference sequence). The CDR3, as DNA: TGTGCCAGTACCGTCGGGGACAGGAGCCAAGAGACCCAGTACTTC. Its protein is CASTVGDRSQETQYF.

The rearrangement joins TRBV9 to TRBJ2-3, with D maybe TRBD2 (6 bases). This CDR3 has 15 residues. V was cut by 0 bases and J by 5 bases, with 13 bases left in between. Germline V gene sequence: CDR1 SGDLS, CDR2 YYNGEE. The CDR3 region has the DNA TGTGCCAGCAGCGTAGGCGGGGCCTCTCAAGATACGCAGTATTTT. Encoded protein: CASSVGGASQDTQYF.

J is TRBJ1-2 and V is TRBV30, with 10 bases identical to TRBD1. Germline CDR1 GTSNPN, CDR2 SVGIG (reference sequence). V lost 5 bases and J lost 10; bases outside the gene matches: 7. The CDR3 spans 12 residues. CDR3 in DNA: TGTGCCTGGGGGACAGGGGCTATGGACTACACCTTC. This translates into CAWGTGAMDYTF.

The DNA of the CDR3 is TGCGCCAGCAGCTTGGACTCACCGGGATCCAATGAGCAGTTCTTC. It specifies CASSLDSPGSNEQFF. The chain combines TRBV5-1 with TRBJ2-1; tentatively, D is TRBD2 (5 bases). The CDR3 extends over 15 amino acids. Germline CDR1 is SGHRS and CDR2 is YFSETQ. Trimming took 0 bases from V and 6 from J, leaving 13 bases between them.

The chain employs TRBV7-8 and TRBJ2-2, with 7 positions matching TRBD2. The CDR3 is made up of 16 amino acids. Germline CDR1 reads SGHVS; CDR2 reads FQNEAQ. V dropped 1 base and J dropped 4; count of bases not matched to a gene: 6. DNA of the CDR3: TGTGCCAGCAGCTTAGTTGCTAGCGGTGTCACCGGGGAGCTGTTTTTT. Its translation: CASSLVASGVTGELFF.

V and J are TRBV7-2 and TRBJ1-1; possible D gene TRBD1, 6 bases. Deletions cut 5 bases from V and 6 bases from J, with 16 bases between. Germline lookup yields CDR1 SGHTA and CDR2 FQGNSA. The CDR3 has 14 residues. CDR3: CASSLYTGSAEAFF. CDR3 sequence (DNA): TGTGCCAGCAGCCTATATACAGGGAGCGCTGAAGCTTTCTTT.

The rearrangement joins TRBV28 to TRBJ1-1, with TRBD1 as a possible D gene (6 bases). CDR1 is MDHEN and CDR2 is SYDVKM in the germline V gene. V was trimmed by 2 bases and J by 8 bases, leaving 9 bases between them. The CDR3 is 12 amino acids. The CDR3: CASSLRQVEAFF. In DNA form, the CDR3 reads TGTGCCAGCAGTTTAAGACAGGTCGAAGCTTTCTTT.

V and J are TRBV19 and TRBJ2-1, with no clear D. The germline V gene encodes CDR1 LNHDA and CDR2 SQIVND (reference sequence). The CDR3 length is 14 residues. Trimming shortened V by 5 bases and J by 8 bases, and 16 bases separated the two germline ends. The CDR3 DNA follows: TGTGCCAGTAGTTTTAGACGACCTAGGGATGAGCAGTTCTTC. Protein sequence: CASSFRRPRDEQFF.

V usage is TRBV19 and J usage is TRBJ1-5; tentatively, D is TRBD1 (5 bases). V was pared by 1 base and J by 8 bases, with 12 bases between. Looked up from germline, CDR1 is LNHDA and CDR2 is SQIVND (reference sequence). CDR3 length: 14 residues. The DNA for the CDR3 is TGTGCCAGTAGTATAGGGCAGGGAGTGAAGCCCCAGCATTTT. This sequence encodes CASSIGQGVKPQHF.

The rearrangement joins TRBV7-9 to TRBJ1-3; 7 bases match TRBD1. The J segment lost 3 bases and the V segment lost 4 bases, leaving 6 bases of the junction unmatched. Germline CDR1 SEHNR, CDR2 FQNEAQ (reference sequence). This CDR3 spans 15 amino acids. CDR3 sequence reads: CASSSEGGGGNTIYF. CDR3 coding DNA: TGTGCCAGCAGCTCAGAAGGGGGCGGTGGAAACACCATATATTTT.

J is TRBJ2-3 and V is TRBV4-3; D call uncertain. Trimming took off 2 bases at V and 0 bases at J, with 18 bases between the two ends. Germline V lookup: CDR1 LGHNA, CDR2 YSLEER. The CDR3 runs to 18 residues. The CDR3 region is CASSQNVARVSSTDTQYF. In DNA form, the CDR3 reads TGCGCCAGCAGCCAAAACGTCGCGCGAGTATCTAGCACAGATACGCAGTATTTT.

The CDR3 region is CASSYYVGTLEQYF. In nucleotides, the CDR3 is TGTGCCAGCAGTTACTATGTCGGAACCCTAGAGCAGTACTTC. The rearrangement joins TRBV6-2 or TRBV6-3 to TRBJ2-7; D unresolved. Germline CDR1 is MNHEY and CDR2 is SVGEGT. CDR3 length: 14 residues. V dropped 1 base and J dropped 7 bases, with 14 bases sitting between them.

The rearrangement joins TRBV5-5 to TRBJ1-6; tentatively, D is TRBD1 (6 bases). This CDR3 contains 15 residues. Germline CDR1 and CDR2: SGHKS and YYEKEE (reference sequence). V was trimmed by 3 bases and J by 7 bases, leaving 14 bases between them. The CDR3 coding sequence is TGTGCCAGCAGCTACACCCGGGACACAAATTCACCCCTCCACTTT. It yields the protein CASSYTRDTNSPLHF.

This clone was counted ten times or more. The CDR3 nucleotides are TGTGCCAGCAGGGGGGCGACAGGGGTCCGTCAGCCCCAGCATTTT. Its protein product is CASRGATGVRQPQHF. The chain couples TRBV2 to TRBJ1-5; 8 positions match TRBD1. CDR1 SNHLY and CDR2 FYNNEI come from the germline V gene. Losses at the gene ends were 6 bases for V and 6 bases for J; bases not matched to a gene: 10. The CDR3 has 15 residues.

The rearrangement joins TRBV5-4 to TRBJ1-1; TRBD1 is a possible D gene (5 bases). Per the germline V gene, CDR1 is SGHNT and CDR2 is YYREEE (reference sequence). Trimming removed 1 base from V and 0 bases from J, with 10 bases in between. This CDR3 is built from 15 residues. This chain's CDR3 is CASSLSPGLNTEAFF. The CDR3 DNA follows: TGTGCCAGCAGCTTGTCGCCAGGGTTGAACACTGAAGCTTTCTTT.

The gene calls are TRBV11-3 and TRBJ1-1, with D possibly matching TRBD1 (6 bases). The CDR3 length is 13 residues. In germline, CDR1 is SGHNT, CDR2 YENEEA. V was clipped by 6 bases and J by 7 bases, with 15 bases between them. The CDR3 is CASSRLGGGEAFF. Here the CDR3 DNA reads TGTGCCAGCAGTCGACTAGGAGGGGGTGAAGCTTTCTTT.

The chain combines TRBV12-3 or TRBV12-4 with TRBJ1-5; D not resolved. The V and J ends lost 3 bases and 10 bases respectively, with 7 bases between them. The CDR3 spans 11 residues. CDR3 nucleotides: TGTGCCAGCAGTTTCTTAGGACCCCAGCATTTT. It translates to CASSFLGPQHF.

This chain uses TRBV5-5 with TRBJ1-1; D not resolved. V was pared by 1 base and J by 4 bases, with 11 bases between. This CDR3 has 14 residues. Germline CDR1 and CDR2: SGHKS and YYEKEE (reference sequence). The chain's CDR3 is CASSLMEVGTEAFF. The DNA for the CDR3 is TGTGCCAGCAGCTTGATGGAGGTGGGCACTGAAGCTTTCTTT.

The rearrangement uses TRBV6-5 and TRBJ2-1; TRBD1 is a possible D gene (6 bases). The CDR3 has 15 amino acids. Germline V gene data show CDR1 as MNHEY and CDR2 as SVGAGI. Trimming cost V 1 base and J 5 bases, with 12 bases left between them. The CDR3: CASSYLGQSHNEQFF. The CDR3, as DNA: TGTGCCAGCAGTTACTTAGGACAGAGTCACAATGAGCAGTTCTTC.

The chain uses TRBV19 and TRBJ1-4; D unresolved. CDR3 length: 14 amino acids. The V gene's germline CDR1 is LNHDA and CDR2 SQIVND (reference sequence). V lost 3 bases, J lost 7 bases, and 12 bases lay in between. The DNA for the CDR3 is TGTGCCAGTAGTATGGGCGGACTTCTTGAAAAACTGTTTTTT. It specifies CASSMGGLLEKLFF. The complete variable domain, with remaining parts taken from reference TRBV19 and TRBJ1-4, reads DGGITQSPKYLFRKEGQNVTLSCEQNLNHDAMYWYRQDPGQGLRLIYYSQIVNDFQKGDIAEGYSVSREKKESFPLTVTSAQKNPTAFYLCASSMGGLLEKLFFGSGTQLSVL.

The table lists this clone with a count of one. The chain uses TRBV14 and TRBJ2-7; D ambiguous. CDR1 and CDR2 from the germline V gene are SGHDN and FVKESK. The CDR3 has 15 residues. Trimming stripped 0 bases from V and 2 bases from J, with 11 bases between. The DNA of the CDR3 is TGTGCCAGCAGCCAAGAAGGGATTCGGGCCTACGAGCAGTACTTC. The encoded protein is CASSQEGIRAYEQYF. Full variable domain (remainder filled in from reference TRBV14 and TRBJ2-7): EAGVTQFPSHSVIEKGQTVTLRCDPISGHDNLYWYRRVMGKEIKFLLHFVKESKQDESGMPNNRFLAERTGGTYSTLKVQPAELEDSGVYFCASSQEGIRAYEQYFGPGTRLTVT.

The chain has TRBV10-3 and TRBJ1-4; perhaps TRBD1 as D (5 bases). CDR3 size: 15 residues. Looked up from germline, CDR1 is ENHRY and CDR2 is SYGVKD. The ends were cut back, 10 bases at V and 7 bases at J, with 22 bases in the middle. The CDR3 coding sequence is TGTGCCACACGGGACTCCGATCCGGGTGGTGAAAAACTGTTTTTT. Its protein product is CATRDSDPGGEKLFF.

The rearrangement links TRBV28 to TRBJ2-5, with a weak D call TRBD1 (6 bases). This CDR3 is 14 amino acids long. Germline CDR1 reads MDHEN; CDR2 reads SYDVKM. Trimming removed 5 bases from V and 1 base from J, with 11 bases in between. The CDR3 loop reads CASSQGTIQETQYF. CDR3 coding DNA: TGTGCCAGCAGTCAAGGGACAATCCAAGAGACCCAGTACTTC.

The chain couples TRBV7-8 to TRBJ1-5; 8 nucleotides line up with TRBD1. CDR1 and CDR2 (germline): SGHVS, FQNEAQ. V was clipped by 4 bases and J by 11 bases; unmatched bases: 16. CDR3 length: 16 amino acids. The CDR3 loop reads CASSSSDRAPTGSQHF. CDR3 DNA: TGTGCCAGCAGCTCGTCGGACAGGGCCCCAACCGGGTCCCAGCATTTT.

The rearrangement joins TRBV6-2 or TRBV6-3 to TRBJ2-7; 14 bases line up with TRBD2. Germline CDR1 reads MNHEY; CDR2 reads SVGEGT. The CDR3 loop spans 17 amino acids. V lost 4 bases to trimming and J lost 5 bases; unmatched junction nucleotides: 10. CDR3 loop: CASSSRGLAGGFDEQYF. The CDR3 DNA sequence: TGTGCCAGCAGTTCGCGAGGACTAGCGGGAGGTTTCGACGAGCAGTACTTC.

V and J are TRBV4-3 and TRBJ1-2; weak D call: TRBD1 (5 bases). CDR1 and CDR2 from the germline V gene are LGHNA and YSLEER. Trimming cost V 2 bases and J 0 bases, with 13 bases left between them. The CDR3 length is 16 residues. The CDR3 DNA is TGCGCCAGCAGCCAAAGGACACGGCTGGCTAACTATGGCTACACCTTC. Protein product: CASSQRTRLANYGYTF.